The 17 T cell receptor beta chains in this list originate from one sample, sequenced in a study of cytomegalovirus exposure and HLA in healthy donors. Vbeta (60) and Jbeta (13) primers were used in the PCR. Here immunoSEQ multiplex PCR was the method, and the copy in TCRdb shows in-frame clones only, minus some. This table has around 150,000 clones, under 85% appearing once. Input material: PBMCs. The source is a man in his forties or fifties in good health and CMV-seropositive.

CDR3 sequence: CSVVQGRGETQYF. CDR3 DNA sequence: TGCAGCGTTGTTCAGGGGAGAGGAGAGACCCAGTACTTC. This chain joins TRBV29-1 and TRBJ2-5; D might be TRBD1 (6 bases). This CDR3 has 13 amino acids. With 4 bases removed from V and 4 bases from J, the gap between germline ends came to 13 bases. Germline CDR1 is SQVTM and CDR2 is ANQGSEA. Using reference TRBV29-1 and TRBJ2-5 for the parts outside the CDR3, the full variable domain is SAVISQKPSRDICQRGTSLTIQCQVDSQVTMMFWYRQQPGQSLTLIATANQGSEATYESGFVIDKFPISRPNLTFSTLTVSNMSPEDSSIYLCSVVQGRGETQYFGPGTRLLVL.

The genes are TRBV27 and TRBJ1-5, with a possible D match to TRBD1 (6 bases). Trimming pared 6 bases from V and 3 bases from J, leaving 15 bases between. This CDR3 region has 15 residues. CDR1 is MNHEY, CDR2 SMNVEV, per germline (reference sequence). The CDR3 is CASRMTGPSNQPQHF. The CDR3 DNA reads as TGTGCCAGCAGGATGACAGGCCCATCCAATCAGCCCCAGCATTTT.

V and J are TRBV2 and TRBJ2-2, with 9 positions matching TRBD1. The CDR3 contains 14 residues. The germline V gene encodes CDR1 SNHLY and CDR2 FYNNEI. With V trimmed by 4 bases and J by 3 bases, 0 bases remained unmatched. The CDR3 region is CASSGQGDTGELFF. The CDR3 DNA reads TGTGCCAGCAGTGGACAGGGGGACACCGGGGAGCTGTTTTTT.

This clone was seen a single time. V gene TRBV11-2 combines with J gene TRBJ2-7; maybe TRBD2 (5 bases). Trimming left V 1 base short and J 6 bases short, with 7 bases between. From germline, CDR1 is SGHAT and CDR2 FQNNGV. The CDR3 totals 12 residues. The chain's CDR3 is CASSLGGGEQYF. The CDR3 nucleotides are TGTGCCAGCAGCTTAGGAGGAGGCGAGCAGTACTTC.

The genes are TRBV11-2 and TRBJ2-5; D is ambiguous. The CDR3 loop spans 14 amino acids. V was cut by 4 bases and J by 4 bases, with 13 bases left in between. In germline, CDR1 is SGHAT, CDR2 FQNNGV. In DNA, the CDR3 is TGTGCCAGCAGCTCCGGGTCCGCAAGAGAGACCCAGTACTTC. It yields the protein CASSSGSARETQYF. Looking up the rest from reference TRBV11-2 and TRBJ2-5 gives the full variable domain: EAGVAQSPRYKIIEKRQSVAFWCNPISGHATLYWYQQILGQGPKLLIQFQNNGVVDDSQLPKDRFSAERLKGVDSTLKIQPAKLEDSAVYLCASSSGSARETQYFGPGTRLLVL.

This clone was counted only a few times. This chain connects TRBV28 to TRBJ2-5; 8 nucleotides agree with TRBD1. V shed 5 bases and J 5 bases; nucleotides not matched to a gene: 10. The CDR3 contains 15 residues. Germline V lookup: CDR1 MDHEN, CDR2 SYDVKM. CDR3 sequence: CASSTRTGYVETQYF. In DNA form, the CDR3 reads TGTGCCAGCAGTACCCGGACAGGGTATGTGGAGACCCAGTACTTC.

V gene TRBV9 combines with J gene TRBJ1-1; 10 bases map to TRBD1. The V gene end was trimmed by 0 bases and the J gene end by 4 bases; junction bases not matched to a gene: 6. This CDR3 has 16 amino acids. Germline CDR1 is SGDLS and CDR2 is YYNGEE. CDR3 amino acids: CASSVGSGTGVTEAFF. For the CDR3, the DNA is TGTGCCAGCAGCGTAGGTTCCGGGACAGGGGTCACTGAAGCTTTCTTT.

J is TRBJ2-5 and V is TRBV4-2, with 10 bases identical to TRBD2. There are 16 residues in the CDR3. Losses at the gene ends were 1 base for V and 4 bases for J; bases not matched to a gene: 6. The germline V gene has CDR1 LGHNA and CDR2 YNFKEQ. DNA for the CDR3: TGTGCCAGCAGCCAAGTTCTAGCGGGAGTTCCAGAGACCCAGTACTTC. Protein product: CASSQVLAGVPETQYF.

The chain combines TRBV10-2 with TRBJ2-7; 7 positions match TRBD2. Germline V gene lookup returns CDR1 WSHSY and CDR2 SAAADI. The CDR3 runs to 20 residues. The V segment lost 4 bases and the J segment 2 bases; nucleotides outside the gene matches: 23. CDR3 in DNA: TGCGCCAGCAGTGGATCCCCCGTGCTAGCGGCCCCAAAGGGACCCTACGAGCAGTACTTC. Its translation is CASSGSPVLAAPKGPYEQYF.

This chain uses TRBV7-2 with TRBJ2-7, with 8 bases aligning to TRBD1. This CDR3 has 14 residues. The germline V gene encodes CDR1 SGHTA and CDR2 FQGNSA. Germline trimming cut 4 bases from V and 2 bases from J; bases unmatched to any gene: 4. CDR3 DNA sequence: TGTGCCAGCAGCTCCGGGACAGGTCCCTACGAGCAGTACTTC. Amino acids: CASSSGTGPYEQYF. Full variable domain (remainder filled in from reference TRBV7-2 and TRBJ2-7): GAGVSQSPSNKVTEKGKDVELRCDPISGHTALYWYRQSLGQGLEFLIYFQGNSAPDKSGLPSDRFSAERTGGSVSTLTIQRTQQEDSAVYLCASSSGTGPYEQYFGPGTRLTVT.

The chain uses TRBV4-1 and TRBJ2-7, with 7 bases identical to TRBD2. The CDR3 is 17 amino acids. Germline trimming cut 2 bases from V and 0 bases from J; bases unmatched to any gene: 10. Germline CDR1 is MGHRA and CDR2 is YSYEKL. The CDR3 sequence is CASSQLTARGSSYEQYF. The CDR3 DNA sequence: TGCGCCAGCAGCCAACTGACGGCGCGGGGGAGCTCCTACGAGCAGTACTTC.

This clone appeared once. J is TRBJ1-2 and V is TRBV4-1, with no clear D. Germline V CDR1 and CDR2: MGHRA, YSYEKL. The CDR3 loop spans 16 amino acids. V was cut by 4 bases and J by 2 bases, with 17 bases left in between. As DNA, the CDR3 is TGCGCCAGCAGCCCCCGCCAGAATTCACGCAACTATGGCTACACCTTC. As protein: CASSPRQNSRNYGYTF.

The sample holds a few counts of this clone. This chain uses TRBV5-4 with TRBJ2-1, with D hard to call. The CDR3 has 15 amino acids. The V end was cut by 4 bases, the J end by 4 bases, with 15 bases between. Germline CDR1 is SGHNT and CDR2 is YYREEE (reference sequence). The CDR3 region has the DNA TGTGCCAGCAGCCAAGATCTTACGGTATACAATGAGCAGTTCTTC. This translates into CASSQDLTVYNEQFF.

The chain uses TRBV6-1 and TRBJ2-7, with 13 nucleotides matching TRBD2. The CDR3 consists of 15 residues. Per germline, CDR1 MNHNS and CDR2 SASEGT. With 6 bases clipped from V and 2 bases from J, the junction kept 4 bases outside the gene matches. The CDR3 reads CASSPGLAGTYEQYF. CDR3 DNA: TGTGCCAGCAGCCCGGGACTAGCGGGAACCTACGAGCAGTACTTC.

This chain links TRBV4-2 with TRBJ2-6; D is uncertain. With 7 bases removed from V and 0 bases from J, the gap between germline ends came to 13 bases. The CDR3 has 16 residues. Germline assignment: CDR1 LGHNA and CDR2 YNFKEQ. The CDR3 DNA follows: TGTGCCAGCACCCTAGTTGGAGTCTCTGGGGCCAACGTCCTGACTTTC. The encoded protein is CASTLVGVSGANVLTF.

The chain couples TRBV30 to TRBJ1-1; TRBD1 agrees at 8 bases. The CDR3 length is 13 residues. V lost 3 bases to trimming and J lost 7 bases; unmatched junction nucleotides: 7. CDR1 and CDR2 from the germline V gene are GTSNPN and SVGIG (reference sequence). CDR3 region: CAWRTGELGEAFF. CDR3 DNA sequence: TGTGCCTGGAGGACAGGGGAGTTGGGTGAAGCTTTCTTT.

J is TRBJ1-2 and V is TRBV6-1, with D perhaps matching TRBD1 (6 bases). Germline loops: CDR1 MNHNS, CDR2 SASEGT. There are 14 residues in the CDR3. Trimming cost V 10 bases and J 2 bases, with 17 bases left between them. The CDR3 protein is CAITAGDNNYGYTF. The CDR3 nucleotides read TGTGCCATCACTGCAGGGGACAACAACTATGGCTACACCTTC.